This TCR beta chain was identified during a study of identical twins (dated by TCRdb to about 2016). Describing the broader study: To test whether fetal clonotypes persist, the study used deep sequencing on TCR alpha and beta repertoires from monozygotic twins, unrelated adults of various ages, and cord blood. To rule out contamination, replicate twin experiments were performed at different times with different library preparation protocols.

Turning to this clonotype: There is no known antigen for this receptor. Per-nucleotide qualities are absent, and no much larger clonotype sits a single base away.

The full study reports these points: Compared with coincidental sharing between unrelated individuals, out-of-frame TCR alpha sequences shared between twins had an excess of sequences with low generation probability. Because the same donors could not be followed over many years, the conclusions relied on cross-sectional statistical analysis. Recombination models systematically underestimated out-of-frame TCR alpha sharing in monozygotic twins but agreed with sharing between unrelated individuals. Invariant T cells such as MAIT and iNKT could partly confound zero-insertion analyses, although diverse VJ usage argued against such confounding for most clonotypes. Fewer insertions were carried by abundant cord blood beta clonotypes; a weaker similar trend was observed in young adult naive repertoires, while no such trend was observed in memory repertoires. The excess sharing between twins in beta out-of-frame sequences was weaker because fewer shared sequences reduced the signal-to-noise ratio.

The CDR3 spans 17 residues, from the cysteine through the phenylalanine. The retained sequence is limited to the CDR3, 51 bases, with the frame set at the first base. The CDR1 and CDR2 encoded by the germline V gene are SGHDN and FVKESK. Trimmed from V: 0 bases; trimmed from J: 3 bases; junction bases lacking a gene match: 8. The library was generated by 5' RACE. Instrument on record: Illumina HiSeq 2000. A universal primer binding site was added through template switching, and the final cDNA carried a unique molecular identifier so that TCR cDNA molecules could be counted accurately. Specific primers in the conserved constant-segment region were used to synthesize first-strand cDNA for the TCR alpha and beta chains. Each cDNA library was double barcoded, with a SMART-Mk sample barcode plus Illumina barcodes, to control for contamination. TruSeq adapter sequences, together with Illumina sample barcodes, were added in two successive PCR steps. The Illumina HiSeq platform was used with custom primers to sequence TCR alpha and beta cDNA libraries. The study's own analysis went as follows. Raw reads were processed with MiGEC to extract unique molecular identifiers, and MiXCR was used to determine CDR3 positions. For each individual, recombination models were inferred using an EM algorithm with the repgenHMM and IGoR tools. Shared clonotype analysis was performed with the tcR package in R, normalizing sharing by the product of cloneset sizes. To study raw recombination without the effects of thymic and clonal selection, out-of-frame nonproductive sequences were analyzed. Using fastp at Q25 and MiXCR, TCRdb reprocessed the public reads and kept productive beta chains. Each CDR3 protein appears once, grouped with its most common genes and DNA. For this entry, the V and J calls and clone size follow TCRdb and not the study's own pipeline. The sample has around 650,000 distinct CDR3 sequences on record, about 7% of them singletons. The leading ten clones occupy around 1.6% of the sample.

Every donor was a healthy Caucasian. The twin cohort consisted of three pairs of female monozygotic twins, all aged roughly 18 to 30 years. Peripheral blood mononuclear cells were used as the source from which RNA for TCR libraries was isolated. This same sample was also part of a study on yellow fever vaccine responses in identical twins. The second paper states: The authors reported that the T cell response to vaccination in identical twins appeared partly convergent and partly personalized. The study precisely tracked vaccine-responding T cell clones in identical twins.

Input material: PBMCs. The TCR comes from a woman aged 18-29 years in good health. The chain is made from TRBV14 and TRBJ2-7; 10 central bases correspond to TRBD2. In nucleotide form, the sequence is TGTGCCAGCAGCCAAGACTTTGGCGAGCGGGAGGGCTACGAGCAGTACTTC. Translated, this gives CASSQDFGEREGYEQYF.